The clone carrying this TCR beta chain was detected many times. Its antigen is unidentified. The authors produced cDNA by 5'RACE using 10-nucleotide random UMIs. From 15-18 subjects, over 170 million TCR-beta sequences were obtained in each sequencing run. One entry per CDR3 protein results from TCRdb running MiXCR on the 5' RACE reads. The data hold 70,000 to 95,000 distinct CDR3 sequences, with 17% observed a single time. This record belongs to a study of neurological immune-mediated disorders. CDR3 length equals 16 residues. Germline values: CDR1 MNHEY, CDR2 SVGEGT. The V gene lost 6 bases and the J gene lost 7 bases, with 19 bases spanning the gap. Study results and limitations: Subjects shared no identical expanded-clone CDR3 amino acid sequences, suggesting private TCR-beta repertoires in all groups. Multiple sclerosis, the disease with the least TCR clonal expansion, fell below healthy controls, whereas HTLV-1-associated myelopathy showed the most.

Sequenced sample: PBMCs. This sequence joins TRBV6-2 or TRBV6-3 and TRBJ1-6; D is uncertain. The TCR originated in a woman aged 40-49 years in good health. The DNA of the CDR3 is TGTGCCAGCAGACCTGAAACTGCCCCACGGAATTCACCCCTCCACTTT. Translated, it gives CASRPETAPRNSPLHF.